A single sample is the source of the 23 T cell receptor beta chains below, sequenced in a study of blood T cell repertoires in COVID-19. Generated by immunoSEQ multiplex PCR, the TCRdb table keeps only in-frame clones and is missing some. Of about 220,000 clones in the sample, more than 65% were seen once. Sequencing input: peripheral blood. Receptors originate from a woman in her sixties with acute or convalescent COVID-19.

The chain couples TRBV14 to TRBJ2-3; possible D gene TRBD1, 5 bases. The germline V gene has CDR1 SGHDN and CDR2 FVKESK. CDR3 length equals 14 residues. Trimming removed 1 base from V and 13 bases from J, with 18 bases in between. The CDR3 region is CASSQGIYQGQKYF. The CDR3, as DNA: TGTGCCAGCAGCCAAGGGATTTACCAGGGTCAGAAGTATTTT.

The gene calls are TRBV2 and TRBJ1-4; 8 positions match TRBD1. Per the germline V gene, CDR1 is SNHLY and CDR2 is FYNNEI. CDR3 length: 16 residues. J lost 0 bases, V lost 6 bases, and 6 bases had no gene match. CDR3: CASSVDRAATNEKLFF. The CDR3 DNA sequence: TGTGCCAGCAGCGTGGACAGGGCTGCAACTAATGAAAAACTGTTTTTT.

The DNA for the CDR3 is TGTGCCACATCAATGGAGCGGCGGGAGGGGGATACGCAGTATTTT. Its protein is CATSMERREGDTQYF. The chain is built from TRBV10-3 and TRBJ2-3; 9 nucleotides line up with TRBD2. This CDR3 comprises 15 residues. V lost 10 bases to trimming and J lost 6 bases; unmatched junction nucleotides: 14. Germline CDR1 reads ENHRY; CDR2 reads SYGVKD.

The chain carries TRBV19 and TRBJ1-6, with D perhaps matching TRBD1 (6 bases). There are 18 residues in the CDR3. CDR1 is LNHDA, CDR2 SQIVND, per germline (reference sequence). Between the trimmed V and J ends, which lost 3 bases and 8 bases, there was a span of 23 bases. Here the CDR3 reads CASSIRAGVIYSDSPLHF. The CDR3 DNA reads TGTGCCAGTAGTATCAGGGCAGGGGTCATATATTCGGATTCACCCCTCCACTTT.

This chain joins TRBV7-9 and TRBJ1-1, with D possibly matching TRBD1 (5 bases). Deletions cut 8 bases from V and 1 base from J, with 11 bases between. The CDR3 runs 13 residues. Germline CDR1 and CDR2: SEHNR and FQNEAQ (reference sequence). The CDR3 DNA follows: TGTGCCAGCGTTTTTCAGGGGAACACTGAAGCTTTCTTT. Its translation: CASVFQGNTEAFF.

The chain is built from TRBV5-1 and TRBJ2-5; 10 bases are a match to TRBD2. Germline CDR1 SGHRS, CDR2 YFSETQ. J was trimmed by 5 bases and V by 5 bases; bases with no gene match: 3. This CDR3 spans 13 amino acids. The CDR3 sequence is CASRLAGSETQYF. The CDR3 bases are TGCGCCAGCAGACTAGCGGGGTCGGAGACCCAGTACTTC. Full variable domain (missing parts from reference TRBV5-1 and TRBJ2-5): KAGVTQTPRYLIKTRGQQVTLSCSPISGHRSVSWYQQTPGQGLQFLFEYFSETQRNKGNFPGRFSGRQFSNSRSEMNVSTLELGDSALYLCASRLAGSETQYFGPGTRLLVL.

The CDR3 region is CASRDRLAASYEQYF. In nucleotides, the CDR3 is TGTGCCAGCAGAGACCGACTAGCGGCTTCCTACGAGCAGTACTTC. V usage is TRBV6-5 and J usage is TRBJ2-7; TRBD2 matches 9 bases. Per germline, CDR1 MNHEY and CDR2 SVGAGI. This CDR3 is 15 amino acids long. After removal of 6 bases from V and 1 base from J, the junction contained 7 bases not matched to a gene.

Notes on this clone: Other DNA sequences in the same sample also yield this CDR3. The chain carries TRBV5-5 and TRBJ1-1, with unresolved D. Trimming shortened V by 1 base and J by 6 bases, and 4 bases separated the two germline ends. CDR3 length: 11 residues. Per germline, CDR1 SGHKS and CDR2 YYEKEE (reference sequence). The CDR3 nucleotides read TGTGCCAGCAGCTTGCTGTCTGAAGCTTTCTTT. It translates to CASSLLSEAFF.

This clone has just one count. The chain recombines TRBV7-2 with TRBJ2-1, with 14 bases aligning to TRBD2. V lost 8 bases and J lost 6; bases outside the gene matches: 6. There are 15 residues in the CDR3. From germline, CDR1 is SGHTA and CDR2 FQGNSA. For the CDR3, the DNA is TGTGCCAGCTCAAGACTAGCGGGGGGGGTCAATGAGCAGTTCTTC. Translation: CASSRLAGGVNEQFF.

This clone was seen many times. This chain uses TRBV19 with TRBJ1-5, with 10 bases lining up with TRBD1. Germline lookup yields CDR1 LNHDA and CDR2 SQIVND (reference sequence). After removal of 6 bases from V and 5 bases from J, the junction contained 13 bases not matched to a gene. The CDR3 is 17 residues long. The CDR3 sequence: CASSTLYRDRGYQPQHF. Written as DNA, the CDR3 is TGTGCCAGTAGCACCCTTTACCGGGACAGGGGCTATCAGCCCCAGCATTTT.

The chain has TRBV9 and TRBJ1-1; D uncertain. V was cut by 3 bases and J by 0 bases, with 6 bases left in between. This CDR3 region has 13 residues. Germline-derived CDR1 and CDR2 are SGDLS and YYNGEE. The CDR3 reads CASSAGLNTEAFF. Here the CDR3 DNA reads TGTGCCAGCAGCGCGGGGTTGAACACTGAAGCTTTCTTT. Drawing the rest from reference TRBV9 and TRBJ1-1, the complete variable domain is DSGVTQTPKHLITATGQRVTLRCSPRSGDLSVYWYQQSLDQGLQFLIQYYNGEERAKGNILERFSAQQFPDLHSELNLSSLELGDSALYFCASSAGLNTEAFFGQGTRLTVV.

This chain links TRBV7-9 with TRBJ1-4; D uncertain. CDR1 is SEHNR and CDR2 is FQNEAQ in the germline V gene (reference sequence). The CDR3 length is 13 residues. Trimming cost V 5 bases and J 7 bases, with 11 bases left between them. The CDR3 reads CASSPIFSEKLFF. CDR3 coding DNA: TGTGCCAGCAGCCCGATTTTCAGTGAAAAACTGTTTTTT.

The genes are TRBV19 and TRBJ2-3; a weak D match, TRBD2 (5 bases). V shed 7 bases and J shed 5 bases, with 13 bases lying between them. In germline, CDR1 is LNHDA, CDR2 SQIVND (reference sequence). The CDR3 contains 13 residues. The chain's CDR3 is CASNGLAGDTQYF. The CDR3 DNA follows: TGTGCCAGTAATGGCCTAGCTGGAGATACGCAGTATTTT.

The chain links TRBV10-2 to TRBJ1-2, with 9 bases matching TRBD1. Germline-derived CDR1 and CDR2 are WSHSY and SAAADI. The J segment lost 2 bases and the V segment lost 8 bases, leaving 3 bases of the junction unmatched. This CDR3 is 13 amino acids long. CDR3 DNA: TGCGCCAGCCTTGGACAGGGGAACTATGGCTACACCTTC. Protein: CASLGQGNYGYTF.

The V gene is TRBV13, the J gene TRBJ2-1; TRBD2 aligns across 11 bases. V was pared by 4 bases and J by 0 bases, with 11 bases of the junction left unmatched. From germline, CDR1 is PRHDT and CDR2 FYEKMQ (reference sequence). The CDR3 is made up of 19 amino acids. The CDR3 DNA reads TGTGCCAGCAGCTCACTAACTAGCGGGGGCTTGTTCTCCTACAATGAGCAGTTCTTC. It specifies CASSSLTSGGLFSYNEQFF.

V and J are TRBV7-2 and TRBJ2-1, with 15 bases that match TRBD2. The length of the CDR3 is 19 residues. Germline V gene lookup returns CDR1 SGHTA and CDR2 FQGNSA. The V and J ends lost 1 base and 5 bases, in that order; junction bases with no gene match: 9. CDR3 coding DNA: TGTGCCAGCAGCTTAGACGGACTAGCGGGGGGGCCCGGAAACAATGAGCAGTTCTTC. Protein: CASSLDGLAGGPGNNEQFF.

The V and J genes are TRBV7-7 and TRBJ2-5; 10 bases fit TRBD2. This CDR3 contains 16 residues. The J segment lost 6 bases and the V segment lost 6 bases, leaving 13 bases of the junction unmatched. The germline V gene encodes CDR1 SSHAT and CDR2 FNYEAQ (reference sequence). Here the CDR3 reads CASSTTGTSEVKTQYF. In DNA form, the CDR3 reads TGTGCCAGCAGTACCACCGGGACTAGCGAGGTCAAGACCCAGTACTTC.

The chain carries TRBV10-3 and TRBJ1-5; TRBD1 aligns across 9 bases. Looked up from germline, CDR1 is ENHRY and CDR2 is SYGVKD. With V trimmed by 6 bases and J by 1 base, 1 base remained unmatched. The CDR3 has 14 amino acids. The CDR3 is CAIRGTGSNQPQHF. Written as DNA, the CDR3 is TGTGCCATCAGAGGGACAGGGAGCAATCAGCCCCAGCATTTT.

Only one count was recorded for this clone. V is TRBV14 and J is TRBJ1-6; perhaps TRBD1 as D (6 bases). With 5 bases removed from V and 6 bases from J, the gap between germline ends came to 17 bases. Germline CDR1 SGHDN, CDR2 FVKESK. This CDR3 region has 16 residues. CDR3 amino acids: CASSYKGGKGNSPLHF. Here the CDR3 DNA reads TGTGCCAGCAGCTATAAAGGGGGTAAAGGTAATTCACCCCTCCACTTT. Variable domain in full (rest from reference TRBV14 and TRBJ1-6): EAGVTQFPSHSVIEKGQTVTLRCDPISGHDNLYWYRRVMGKEIKFLLHFVKESKQDESGMPNNRFLAERTGGTYSTLKVQPAELEDSGVYFCASSYKGGKGNSPLHFGNGTRLTVT.

The CDR3 DNA follows: TGTGCCAGCAGCTCGCGGGACAGGGGATATGGCTACACCTTC. It yields the protein CASSSRDRGYGYTF. The chain uses TRBV5-8 and TRBJ1-2; 10 bases are shared with TRBD1. The CDR3 contains 14 residues. Losses at the gene ends were 3 bases for V and 5 bases for J; bases not matched to a gene: 4. Germline V gene lookup returns CDR1 SGHTS and CDR2 YDEGEE.

As DNA, the CDR3 is TGTGCCAGCTCGGGCAGGGAATATTCACCCCTCCACTTT. Protein: CASSGREYSPLHF. This chain connects TRBV18 to TRBJ1-6, with D perhaps matching TRBD1 (5 bases). The V end was cut by 6 bases, the J end by 8 bases, with 11 bases between. CDR1 and CDR2 (germline): KGHSH, LQKENI. This CDR3 is 13 amino acids long.

The chain has TRBV7-6 and TRBJ2-3, with TRBD2 matching over 14 bases. V was pared by 3 bases and J by 5 bases, with 1 base of the junction left unmatched. CDR1 is SGHVS, CDR2 FNYEAQ, per germline. The CDR3 is made up of 15 amino acids. The CDR3 DNA reads TGTGCCAGCAGCTTCGGGACTAGCGGGGGAGATACGCAGTATTTT. It codes for CASSFGTSGGDTQYF.

The rearrangement links TRBV7-9 to TRBJ2-3, with 11 bases matching TRBD1. CDR1 SEHNR and CDR2 FQNEAQ come from the germline V gene (reference sequence). The CDR3 has 17 residues. J gave up 2 bases and V 1 base, and 5 bases lay outside the gene matches. CDR3: CASSLGGQGASTDTQYF. DNA for the CDR3: TGTGCCAGCAGCTTAGGCGGACAGGGGGCTTCCACAGATACGCAGTATTTT. The full variable domain, its missing parts supplied by reference TRBV7-9 and TRBJ2-3, is DTGVSQNPRHKITKRGQNVTFRCDPISEHNRLYWYRQTLGQGPEFLTYFQNEAQLEKSRLLSDRFSAERPKGSFSTLEIQRTEQGDSAMYLCASSLGGQGASTDTQYFGPGTRLTVL.